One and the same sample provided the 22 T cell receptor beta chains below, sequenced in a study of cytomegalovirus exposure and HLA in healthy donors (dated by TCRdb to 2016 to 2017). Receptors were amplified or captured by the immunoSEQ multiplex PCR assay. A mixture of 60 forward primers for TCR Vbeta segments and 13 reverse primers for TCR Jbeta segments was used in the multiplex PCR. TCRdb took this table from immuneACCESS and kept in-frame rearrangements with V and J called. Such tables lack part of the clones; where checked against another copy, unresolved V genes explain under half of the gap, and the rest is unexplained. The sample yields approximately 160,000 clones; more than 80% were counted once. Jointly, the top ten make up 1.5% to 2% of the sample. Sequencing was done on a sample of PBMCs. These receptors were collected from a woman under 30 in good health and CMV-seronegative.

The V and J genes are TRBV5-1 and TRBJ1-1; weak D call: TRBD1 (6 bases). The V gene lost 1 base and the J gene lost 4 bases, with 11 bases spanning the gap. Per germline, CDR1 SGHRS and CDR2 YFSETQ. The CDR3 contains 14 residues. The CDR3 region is CASSLYRVGTEAFF. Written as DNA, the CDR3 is TGCGCCAGCAGCTTGTACAGGGTAGGCACTGAAGCTTTCTTT.

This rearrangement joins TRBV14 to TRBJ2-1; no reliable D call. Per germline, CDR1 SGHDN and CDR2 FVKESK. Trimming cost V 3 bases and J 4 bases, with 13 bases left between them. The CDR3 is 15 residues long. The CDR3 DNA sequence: TGTGCCAGCAGCCACCCGAACGGAGTTTACAATGAGCAGTTCTTC. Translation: CASSHPNGVYNEQFF. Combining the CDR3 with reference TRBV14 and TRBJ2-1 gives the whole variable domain EAGVTQFPSHSVIEKGQTVTLRCDPISGHDNLYWYRRVMGKEIKFLLHFVKESKQDESGMPNNRFLAERTGGTYSTLKVQPAELEDSGVYFCASSHPNGVYNEQFFGPGTRLTVL.

In DNA form, the CDR3 reads TGCGCCAGCAGCTCCAGGCCGTCTCTGGAAAACACCATATATTTT. Protein sequence: CASSSRPSLENTIYF. The chain employs TRBV5-1 and TRBJ1-3; D gene uncertain. The germline V gene has CDR1 SGHRS and CDR2 YFSETQ. The CDR3 extends over 15 amino acids. Trimming shortened V by 3 bases and J by 6 bases, and 16 bases separated the two germline ends. Together with reference TRBV5-1 and TRBJ1-3, the CDR3 gives the full variable domain: KAGVTQTPRYLIKTRGQQVTLSCSPISGHRSVSWYQQTPGQGLQFLFEYFSETQRNKGNFPGRFSGRQFSNSRSEMNVSTLELGDSALYLCASSSRPSLENTIYFGEGSWLTVV.

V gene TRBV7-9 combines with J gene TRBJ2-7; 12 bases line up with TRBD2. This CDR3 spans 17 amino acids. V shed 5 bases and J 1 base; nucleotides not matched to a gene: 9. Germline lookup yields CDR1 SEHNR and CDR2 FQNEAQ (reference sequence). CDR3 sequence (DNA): TGTGCCAGCAGCCCCTCGCGACTAGCGGGGGAATCCTACGAGCAGTACTTC. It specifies CASSPSRLAGESYEQYF.

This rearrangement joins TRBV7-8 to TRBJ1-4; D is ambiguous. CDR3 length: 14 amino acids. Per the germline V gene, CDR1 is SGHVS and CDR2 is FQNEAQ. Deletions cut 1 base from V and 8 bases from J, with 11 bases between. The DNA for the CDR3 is TGTGCCAGCAGCTTAGGGGCAACGGGAGAAAAACTGTTTTTT. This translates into CASSLGATGEKLFF.

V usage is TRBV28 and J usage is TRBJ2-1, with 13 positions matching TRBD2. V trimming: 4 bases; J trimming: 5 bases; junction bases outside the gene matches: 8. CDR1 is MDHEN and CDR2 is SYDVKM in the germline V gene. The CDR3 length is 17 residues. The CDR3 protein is CASSSPTSGRGNNEQFF. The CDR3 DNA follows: TGTGCCAGCAGTTCCCCCACTAGCGGGAGGGGGAACAATGAGCAGTTCTTC.

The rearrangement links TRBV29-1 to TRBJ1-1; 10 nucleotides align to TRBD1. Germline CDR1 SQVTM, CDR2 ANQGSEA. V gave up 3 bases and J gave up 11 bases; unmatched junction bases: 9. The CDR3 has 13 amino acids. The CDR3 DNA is TGCAGCGTTGACGTGGACAGGGGGTCTGGGGCTTTCTTT. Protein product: CSVDVDRGSGAFF.

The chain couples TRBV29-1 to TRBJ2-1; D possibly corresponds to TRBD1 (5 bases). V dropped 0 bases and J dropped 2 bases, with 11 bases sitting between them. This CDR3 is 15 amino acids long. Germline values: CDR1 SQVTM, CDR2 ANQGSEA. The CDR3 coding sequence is TGCAGCGTTGAAGATCTACAGGAGCCCTACAATGAGCAGTTCTTC. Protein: CSVEDLQEPYNEQFF.

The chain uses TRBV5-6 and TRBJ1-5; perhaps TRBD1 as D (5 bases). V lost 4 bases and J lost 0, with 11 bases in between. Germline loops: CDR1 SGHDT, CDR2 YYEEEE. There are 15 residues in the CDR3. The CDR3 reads CASSRRTPSNQPQHF. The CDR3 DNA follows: TGTGCCAGCAGCCGTCGGACACCTAGCAATCAGCCCCAGCATTTT. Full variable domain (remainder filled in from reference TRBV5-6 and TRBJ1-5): DAGVTQSPTHLIKTRGQQVTLRCSPKSGHDTVSWYQQALGQGPQFIFQYYEEEERQRGNFPDRFSGHQFPNYSSELNVNALLLGDSALYLCASSRRTPSNQPQHFGDGTRLSIL.

The CDR3 coding sequence is TGTGCCAGCAGGGACAGGGGGTGGTCTGGAAACACCATATATTTT. Translation: CASRDRGWSGNTIYF. This rearrangement joins TRBV13 to TRBJ1-3, with 10 nucleotides matching TRBD1. The V segment lost 6 bases and the J segment 1 base; nucleotides outside the gene matches: 3. The germline V gene has CDR1 PRHDT and CDR2 FYEKMQ (reference sequence). The CDR3 consists of 15 residues. The whole variable domain, filled in from reference TRBV13 and TRBJ1-3, reads AAGVIQSPRHLIKEKRETATLKCYPIPRHDTVYWYQQGPGQDPQFLISFYEKMQSDKGSIPDRFSAQQFSDYHSELNMSSLELGDSALYFCASRDRGWSGNTIYFGEGSWLTVV.

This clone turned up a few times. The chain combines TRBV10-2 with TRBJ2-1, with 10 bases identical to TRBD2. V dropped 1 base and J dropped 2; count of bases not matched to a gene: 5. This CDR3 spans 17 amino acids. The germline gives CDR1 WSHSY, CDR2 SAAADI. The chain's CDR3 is CASSEFTLAGAYNEQFF. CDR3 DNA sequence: TGCGCCAGCAGTGAGTTCACCCTAGCGGGAGCCTACAATGAGCAGTTCTTC.

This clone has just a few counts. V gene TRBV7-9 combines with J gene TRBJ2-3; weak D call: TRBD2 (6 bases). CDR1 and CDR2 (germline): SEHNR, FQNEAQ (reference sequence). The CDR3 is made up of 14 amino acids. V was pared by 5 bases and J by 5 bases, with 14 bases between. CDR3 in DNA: TGTGCCAGCAGCCCCATTAGCGGAGAAGATACGCAGTATTTT. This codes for CASSPISGEDTQYF.

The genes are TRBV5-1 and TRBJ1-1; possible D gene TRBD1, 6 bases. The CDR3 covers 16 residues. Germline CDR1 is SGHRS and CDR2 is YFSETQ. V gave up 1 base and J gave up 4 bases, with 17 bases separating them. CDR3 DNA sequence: TGCGCCAGCAGCTTGTCAGGATACAGGGAAACCACTGAAGCTTTCTTT. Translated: CASSLSGYRETTEAFF.

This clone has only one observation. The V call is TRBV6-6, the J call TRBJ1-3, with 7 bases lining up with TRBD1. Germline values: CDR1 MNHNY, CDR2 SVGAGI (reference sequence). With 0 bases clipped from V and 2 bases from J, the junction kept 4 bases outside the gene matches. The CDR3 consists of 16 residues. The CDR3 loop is CASSYSQGVPGNTIYF. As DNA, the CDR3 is TGTGCCAGCAGTTACTCCCAGGGGGTGCCTGGAAACACCATATATTTT.

CDR3 DNA: TGTGCCAGCTCACCACGAGACAGGAGCGATGAGCAGTTCTTC. It encodes CASSPRDRSDEQFF. The chain recombines TRBV18 with TRBJ2-1; possible D gene TRBD1, 6 bases. Germline CDR1 and CDR2: KGHSH and LQKENI. Trimming pared 1 base from V and 8 bases from J, leaving 12 bases between. The CDR3 spans 14 residues.

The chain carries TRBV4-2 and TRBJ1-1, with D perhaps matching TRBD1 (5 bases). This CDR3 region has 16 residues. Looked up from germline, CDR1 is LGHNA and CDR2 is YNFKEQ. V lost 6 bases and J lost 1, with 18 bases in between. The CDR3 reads CASRILLGGGNTEAFF. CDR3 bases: TGTGCCAGCAGAATCCTCTTGGGGGGAGGGAACACTGAAGCTTTCTTT.

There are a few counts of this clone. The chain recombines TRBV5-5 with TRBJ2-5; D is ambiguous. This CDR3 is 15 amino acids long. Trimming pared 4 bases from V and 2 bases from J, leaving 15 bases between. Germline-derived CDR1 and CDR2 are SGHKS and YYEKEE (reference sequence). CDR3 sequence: CASSPRNARQETQYF. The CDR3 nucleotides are TGTGCCAGCAGCCCGAGGAACGCCCGGCAAGAGACCCAGTACTTC.

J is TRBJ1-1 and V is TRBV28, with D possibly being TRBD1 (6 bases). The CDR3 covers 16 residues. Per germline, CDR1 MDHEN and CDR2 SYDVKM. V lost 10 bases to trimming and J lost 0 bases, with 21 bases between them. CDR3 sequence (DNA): TGTGCCACCCTAGTGGGGGGGGGCGGGATGAACACTGAAGCTTTCTTT. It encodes CATLVGGGGMNTEAFF.

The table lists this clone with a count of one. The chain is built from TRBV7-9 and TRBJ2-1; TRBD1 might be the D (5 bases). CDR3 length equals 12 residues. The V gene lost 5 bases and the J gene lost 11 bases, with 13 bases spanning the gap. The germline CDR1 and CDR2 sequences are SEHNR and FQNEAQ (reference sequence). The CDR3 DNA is TGTGCCAGCAGCCCCAAAGGGGAAAAGCAGTTCTTC. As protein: CASSPKGEKQFF.

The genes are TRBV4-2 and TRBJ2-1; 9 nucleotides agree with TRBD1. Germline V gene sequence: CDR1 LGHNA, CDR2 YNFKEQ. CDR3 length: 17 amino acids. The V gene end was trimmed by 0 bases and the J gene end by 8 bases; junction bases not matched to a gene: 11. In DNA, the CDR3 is TGTGCCAGCAGCCAAGAACCGGGGACAGGGAGGTCACATGAGCAGTTCTTC. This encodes CASSQEPGTGRSHEQFF.

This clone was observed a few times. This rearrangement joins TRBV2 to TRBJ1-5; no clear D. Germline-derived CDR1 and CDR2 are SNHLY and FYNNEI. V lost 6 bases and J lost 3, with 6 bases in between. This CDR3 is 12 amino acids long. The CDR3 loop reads CASSTDNQPQHF. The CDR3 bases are TGTGCCAGCAGCACAGACAATCAGCCCCAGCATTTT. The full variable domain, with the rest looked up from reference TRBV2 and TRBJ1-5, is EPEVTQTPSHQVTQMGQEVILRCVPISNHLYFYWYRQILGQKVEFLVSFYNNEISEKSEIFDDQFSVERPDGSNFTLKIRSTKLEDSAMYFCASSTDNQPQHFGDGTRLSIL.

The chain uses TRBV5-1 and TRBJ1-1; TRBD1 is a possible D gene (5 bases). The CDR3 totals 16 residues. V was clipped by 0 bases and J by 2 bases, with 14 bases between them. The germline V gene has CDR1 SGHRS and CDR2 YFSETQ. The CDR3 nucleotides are TGCGCCAGCAGCTTGGGGTATAAAGGGGCCAACACTGAAGCTTTCTTT. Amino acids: CASSLGYKGANTEAFF. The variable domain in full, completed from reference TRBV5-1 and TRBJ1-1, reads KAGVTQTPRYLIKTRGQQVTLSCSPISGHRSVSWYQQTPGQGLQFLFEYFSETQRNKGNFPGRFSGRQFSNSRSEMNVSTLELGDSALYLCASSLGYKGANTEAFFGQGTRLTVV.